This T cell receptor beta chain appears in the sequencing data of a study of OX40 agonist ivuxolimab in advanced cancers. Background on the study: A mean age of 60 years, range roughly 23 to 85, was recorded, and roughly 80% were male.

Libraries were prepared by immunoSEQ multiplex PCR; TCRdb keeps only in-frame clonotypes and omits some of them. The table records over 70,000 clones, under 80% of them present only once. CDR1 and CDR2 from the germline V gene are SGHAT and FQNNGV. Trimming left V 2 bases short and J 3 bases short, with 14 bases between. There are 16 residues in the CDR3. Anyone with autoimmune disease history or systemic immunosuppression was excluded. The input for sequencing was CD4+ or CD8+ T cells sorted from blood, taken in a trial of the OX40 agonist ivuxolimab. The chain employs TRBV11-2 and TRBJ2-1; TRBD2 might be the D (5 bases). This TCR was recovered from an adult with an advanced solid tumor such as melanoma, head and neck, liver or kidney cancer. The CDR3 sequence: CASSLSSGIFYNEQFF. The CDR3 region has the DNA TGTGCCAGCAGCTTAAGTTCGGGGATCTTCTACAATGAGCAGTTCTTC.